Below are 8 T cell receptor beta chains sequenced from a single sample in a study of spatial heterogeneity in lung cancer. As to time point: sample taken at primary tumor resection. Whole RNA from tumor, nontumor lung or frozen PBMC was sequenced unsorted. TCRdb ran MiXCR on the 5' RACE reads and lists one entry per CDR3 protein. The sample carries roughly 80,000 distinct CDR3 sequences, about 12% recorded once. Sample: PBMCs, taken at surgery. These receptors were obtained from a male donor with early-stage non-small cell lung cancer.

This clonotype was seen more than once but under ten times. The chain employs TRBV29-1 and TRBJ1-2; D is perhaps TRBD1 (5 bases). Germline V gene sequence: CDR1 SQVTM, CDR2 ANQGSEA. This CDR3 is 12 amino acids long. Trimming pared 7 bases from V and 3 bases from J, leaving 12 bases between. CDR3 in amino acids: CSAQRDHYGYTF. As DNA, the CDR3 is TGCAGCGCCCAAAGGGACCACTATGGCTACACCTTC. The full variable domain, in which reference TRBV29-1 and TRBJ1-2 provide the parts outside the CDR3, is SAVISQKPSRDICQRGTSLTIQCQVDSQVTMMFWYRQQPGQSLTLIATANQGSEATYESGFVIDKFPISRPNLTFSTLTVSNMSPEDSSIYLCSAQRDHYGYTFGSGTRLTVV.

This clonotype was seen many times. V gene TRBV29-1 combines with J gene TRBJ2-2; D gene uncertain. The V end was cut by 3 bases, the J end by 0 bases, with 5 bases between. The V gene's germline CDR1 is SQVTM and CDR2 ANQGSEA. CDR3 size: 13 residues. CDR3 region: CSVDLSNTGELFF. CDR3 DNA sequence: TGCAGCGTTGACCTATCGAACACCGGGGAGCTGTTTTTT.

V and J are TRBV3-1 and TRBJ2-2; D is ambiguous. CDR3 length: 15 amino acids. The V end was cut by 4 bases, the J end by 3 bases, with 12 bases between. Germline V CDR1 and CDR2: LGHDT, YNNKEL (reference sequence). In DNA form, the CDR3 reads TGTGCCAGCAGCCTCGGGCCCGAGGACACCGGGGAGCTGTTTTTT. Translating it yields CASSLGPEDTGELFF.

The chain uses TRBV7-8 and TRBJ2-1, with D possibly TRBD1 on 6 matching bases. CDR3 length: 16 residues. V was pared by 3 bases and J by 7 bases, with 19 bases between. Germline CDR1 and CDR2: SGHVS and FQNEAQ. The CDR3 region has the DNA TGTGCCAGCAGCTTCCCGGGACACGACCTGGGAAATGAGCAGTTCTTC. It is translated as CASSFPGHDLGNEQFF.

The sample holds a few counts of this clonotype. The CDR3 region has the DNA TGTGCCAGCAGACCCCTAGCGGGCGAGCAGTACTTC. It encodes CASRPLAGEQYF. V and J are TRBV6-2 or TRBV6-3 and TRBJ2-7, with 8 bases aligning to TRBD2. From germline, CDR1 is MNHEY and CDR2 SVGEGT. The CDR3 loop spans 12 amino acids. V shed 6 bases and J 6 bases; nucleotides not matched to a gene: 4.

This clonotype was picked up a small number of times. The chain's CDR3 is CASSLPGITQYF. The CDR3 bases are TGTGCCAGCAGCTTACCCGGTATTACGCAGTATTTT. The rearrangement uses TRBV11-1 and TRBJ2-3; no clear D gene. V gave up 2 bases and J gave up 8 bases, with 8 bases separating them. CDR1 is SGHAT and CDR2 is FQDESV in the germline V gene (reference sequence). The CDR3 totals 12 residues.

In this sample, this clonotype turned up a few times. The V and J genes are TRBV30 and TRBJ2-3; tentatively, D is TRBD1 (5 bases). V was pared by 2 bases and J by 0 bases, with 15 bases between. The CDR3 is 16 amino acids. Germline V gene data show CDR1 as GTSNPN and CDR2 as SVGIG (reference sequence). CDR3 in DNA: TGTGCCTGGAGTATACCCTATAGGGGAAGCACAGATACGCAGTATTTT. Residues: CAWSIPYRGSTDTQYF.

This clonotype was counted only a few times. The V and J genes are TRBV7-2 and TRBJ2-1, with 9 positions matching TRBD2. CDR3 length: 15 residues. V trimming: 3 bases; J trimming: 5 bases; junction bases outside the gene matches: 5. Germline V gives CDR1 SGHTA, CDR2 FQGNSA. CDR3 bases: TGTGCCAGCAGCTTTAGCGGGGGATACGACAATGAGCAGTTCTTC. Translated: CASSFSGGYDNEQFF. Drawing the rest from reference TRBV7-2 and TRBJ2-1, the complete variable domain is GAGVSQSPSNKVTEKGKDVELRCDPISGHTALYWYRQSLGQGLEFLIYFQGNSAPDKSGLPSDRFSAERTGGSVSTLTIQRTQQEDSAVYLCASSFSGGYDNEQFFGPGTRLTVL.